Listed here are 17 T cell receptor beta chains from one sample, sequenced in a study of cytomegalovirus exposure and HLA in healthy donors. TCRdb's copy holds only in-frame clones and misses some; the assay was immunoSEQ multiplex PCR. The sample includes around 250,000 clones, around 90% of them seen just once. The sequenced material came from PBMCs. These receptors all come from a woman aged 30 to 39 in good health and CMV-seronegative.

This clone showed up just a few times. The sample has other DNA sequences that encode this CDR3 too. The genes are TRBV9 and TRBJ2-7; D may be TRBD2 (6 bases). Germline CDR1 is SGDLS and CDR2 is YYNGEE. The germline V and J ends were trimmed by 0 bases and 5 bases, with 9 bases remaining between them. This CDR3 has 13 amino acids. This CDR3 reads CASSVVGGNEQYF. The CDR3 DNA sequence: TGTGCCAGCAGCGTAGTAGGAGGGAACGAGCAGTACTTC. Drawing the rest from reference TRBV9 and TRBJ2-7, the complete variable domain is DSGVTQTPKHLITATGQRVTLRCSPRSGDLSVYWYQQSLDQGLQFLIQYYNGEERAKGNILERFSAQQFPDLHSELNLSSLELGDSALYFCASSVVGGNEQYFGPGTRLTVT.

V usage is TRBV7-9 and J usage is TRBJ2-1, with 7 bases that match TRBD2. Per the germline V gene, CDR1 is SEHNR and CDR2 is FQNEAQ (reference sequence). Trimming at V came to 4 bases and at J to 5 bases, leaving 17 bases not matched to a gene. This CDR3 contains 18 residues. In nucleotides, the CDR3 is TGTGCCAGCAGCTCTCTAGTATCGTCCGGGACTACCAACAATGAGCAGTTCTTC. Translation gives CASSSLVSSGTTNNEQFF.

The chain carries TRBV28 and TRBJ2-2; no definite D call. Germline CDR1 and CDR2: MDHEN and SYDVKM. Trimming shortened V by 5 bases and J by 4 bases, and 5 bases separated the two germline ends. There are 12 residues in the CDR3. CDR3 in DNA: TGTGCCAGCAGTCAAACCACCGGGGAGCTGTTTTTT. Translating it yields CASSQTTGELFF.

There are a few counts of this clone. Within the sample, other DNA sequences also encode this same CDR3. The chain combines TRBV29-1 with TRBJ2-3; D gene uncertain. The V gene lost 1 base and the J gene lost 3 bases, with 5 bases spanning the gap. Germline V lookup: CDR1 SQVTM, CDR2 ANQGSEA. The CDR3 consists of 12 residues. CDR3 sequence (DNA): TGCAGCGTTGAAGGGCCTACAGATACGCAGTATTTT. It codes for CSVEGPTDTQYF.

V usage is TRBV5-8 and J usage is TRBJ2-2; 7 nucleotides line up with TRBD2. This CDR3 comprises 16 residues. CDR1 is SGHTS, CDR2 YDEGEE, per germline. The J segment lost 7 bases and the V segment lost 2 bases, leaving 11 bases of the junction unmatched. The CDR3 here is CASSFSGRALVGELFF. The CDR3 nucleotides are TGTGCCAGCAGCTTTTCTGGGAGGGCCCTCGTCGGGGAGCTGTTTTTT.

The rearrangement uses TRBV5-1 and TRBJ2-5, with TRBD1 matching over 10 bases. The CDR3 is 14 amino acids. J was trimmed by 1 base and V by 6 bases; bases with no gene match: 3. Germline CDR1 reads SGHRS; CDR2 reads YFSETQ. CDR3 DNA sequence: TGCGCCAGCATGACAGGGGGCCCCCAAGAGACCCAGTACTTC. Protein: CASMTGGPQETQYF.

The chain recombines TRBV7-2 with TRBJ2-7; TRBD2 agrees at 11 bases. Germline V lookup: CDR1 SGHTA, CDR2 FQGNSA. J gave up 12 bases and V 5 bases, and 15 bases lay outside the gene matches. This CDR3 spans 15 amino acids. Here the CDR3 reads CASSTSTSGVVPTYF. The CDR3, as DNA: TGTGCCAGCAGCACCTCGACTAGCGGGGTAGTCCCTACGTACTTC.

The gene calls are TRBV28 and TRBJ2-3, with TRBD2 matching 9 bases. Germline V gene data show CDR1 as MDHEN and CDR2 as SYDVKM. J lost 9 bases, V lost 2 bases, and 21 bases had no gene match. This CDR3 contains 19 residues. Written as DNA, the CDR3 is TGTGCCAGCAGTTTAAATCGACTAGCGGAGTCGCCTACTAGCGCGACGCAGTATTTT. Its protein product is CASSLNRLAESPTSATQYF.

This chain joins TRBV15 and TRBJ1-5; 7 bases line up with TRBD1. CDR3 size: 15 residues. Germline trimming cut 3 bases from V and 4 bases from J; bases unmatched to any gene: 6. Germline V gene data show CDR1 as LNHNV and CDR2 as YYDKDF (reference sequence). CDR3 DNA sequence: TGTGCCACCAGCAGGGCACGACAGGGTAATCAGCCCCAGCATTTT. Translated: CATSRARQGNQPQHF.

This clone appeared a few times. The V and J genes are TRBV15 and TRBJ2-3, with D possibly TRBD2 on 6 matching bases. The germline V and J ends were trimmed by 0 bases and 2 bases, with 9 bases remaining between them. Germline V gives CDR1 LNHNV, CDR2 YYDKDF (reference sequence). The CDR3 extends over 15 amino acids. The CDR3 DNA reads TGTGCCACCAGCAGAGATGGACTATACACAGATACGCAGTATTTT. This codes for CATSRDGLYTDTQYF.

This chain joins TRBV7-2 and TRBJ2-3, with 9 bases matching TRBD2. In germline, CDR1 is SGHTA, CDR2 FQGNSA. The CDR3 extends over 15 amino acids. The V gene end was trimmed by 5 bases and the J gene end by 0 bases; junction bases not matched to a gene: 3. CDR3 residues: CASSGLATSTDTQYF. CDR3 nucleotides: TGTGCCAGCAGCGGACTAGCGACGAGCACAGATACGCAGTATTTT.

This clone was seen once. V is TRBV5-6 and J is TRBJ2-7; D is unresolved. The V end was cut by 0 bases, the J end by 7 bases, with 8 bases between. The CDR3 totals 12 residues. In germline, CDR1 is SGHDT, CDR2 YYEEEE. This chain's CDR3 is CASSLGRREQYF. For the CDR3, the DNA is TGTGCCAGCAGCTTGGGACGAAGAGAGCAGTACTTC.

The chain has TRBV29-1 and TRBJ1-2, with a tentative D call TRBD1 (6 bases). The CDR3 has 18 amino acids. The V end was cut by 1 base, the J end by 4 bases, with 25 bases between. Germline V gives CDR1 SQVTM, CDR2 ANQGSEA. The CDR3 protein is CSVEAPGKTGTISYGYTF. The DNA for the CDR3 is TGCAGCGTTGAAGCCCCGGGTAAGACAGGCACAATCTCCTATGGCTACACCTTC.

A note on this clone: At one end, the junction sequence differs from germline, possibly due to a read error. Within the sample, other DNA sequences also encode this same CDR3. The chain is built from TRBV6-6 and TRBJ1-1; D gene unclear. The CDR3 length is 15 residues. Germline V CDR1 and CDR2: MNHNY, SVGAGI (reference sequence). The CDR3 is CASSFSPDSASEAFF. In nucleotides, the CDR3 is TGTGCCAGTAGTTTCTCCCCCGATTCTGCATCTGAAGCTTTCTTT.

This clone was seen more than once but under ten times. The J gene is TRBJ1-5, the V gene TRBV4-1; the D is unclear. The CDR3 spans 14 residues. Germline lookup yields CDR1 MGHRA and CDR2 YSYEKL. Trimming pared 5 bases from V and 5 bases from J, leaving 13 bases between. DNA of the CDR3: TGCGCCAGCAGCTCCCCAGAGGGCGATCAGCCCCAGCATTTT. Translated, it gives CASSSPEGDQPQHF.

This chain connects TRBV19 to TRBJ1-1; D gene uncertain. V dropped 9 bases and J dropped 0 bases, with 11 bases sitting between them. There are 13 residues in the CDR3. Germline V gene data show CDR1 as LNHDA and CDR2 as SQIVND (reference sequence). The CDR3 bases are TGTGCCAGCCTGGACCGGGTGAACACTGAAGCTTTCTTT. Translation gives CASLDRVNTEAFF.

The genes are TRBV5-1 and TRBJ1-4, with 9 bases identical to TRBD1. J was trimmed by 8 bases and V by 4 bases; bases with no gene match: 15. Germline CDR1 SGHRS, CDR2 YFSETQ. The CDR3 runs 17 residues. Here the CDR3 reads CASSVDRGQASEEKLFF. CDR3 sequence (DNA): TGCGCCAGCAGCGTGGACAGGGGACAAGCCTCGGAGGAAAAACTGTTTTTT.